Listed here are 11 T cell receptor beta chains from one sample, sequenced in a study of blood T cell repertoires in COVID-19. Only in-frame clones appear in the TCRdb table, and some are missing; sequencing was by immunoSEQ multiplex PCR. The sample contains 150,000 to 200,000 clones, about 88% of which appear only once. Material for sequencing was peripheral blood. These receptors originate from a man in his 60s with active or convalescent COVID-19.

The rearrangement links TRBV25-1 to TRBJ2-3; 9 bases match TRBD2. Trimming removed 4 bases from V and 7 bases from J; junction bases left unmatched: 12. The CDR3 totals 16 residues. CDR1 is MGHDK, CDR2 SYGVNS, per germline. The CDR3 protein is CASSVSGGRAVYTQYF. The CDR3 bases are TGTGCCAGCAGTGTTTCCGGCGGGAGGGCCGTGTATACGCAGTATTTT.

The rearrangement uses TRBV6-1 and TRBJ2-4; TRBD1 matches 8 bases. The V segment lost 0 bases and the J segment 0 bases; nucleotides outside the gene matches: 4. The CDR3 runs 17 residues. CDR1 MNHNS and CDR2 SASEGT come from the germline V gene. In DNA form, the CDR3 reads TGTGCCAGCAGTGAAGCTGGACAGGGCATAGCCAAAAACATTCAGTACTTC. This sequence encodes CASSEAGQGIAKNIQYF.

This chain uses TRBV27 with TRBJ1-2, with D perhaps matching TRBD1 (5 bases). V was clipped by 9 bases and J by 1 base, with 18 bases between them. CDR1 and CDR2 from the germline V gene are MNHEY and SMNVEV (reference sequence). The CDR3 contains 15 residues. The DNA of the CDR3 is TGTGCCAGAGACTCTAGGGGTTCGTTTAACTATGGCTACACCTTC. Protein sequence: CARDSRGSFNYGYTF.

The gene calls are TRBV10-1 and TRBJ2-7; D is uncertain. Germline V gene lookup returns CDR1 WNHNN and CDR2 SYGVQD (reference sequence). This CDR3 has 13 amino acids. V was trimmed by 5 bases and J by 5 bases, leaving 13 bases between them. CDR3 sequence: CASSRSIPHEQYF. As DNA, the CDR3 is TGCGCCAGCAGTCGGAGTATACCCCACGAGCAGTACTTC.

The J gene is TRBJ1-5, the V gene TRBV6-5; the D is unclear. Germline-derived CDR1 and CDR2 are MNHEY and SVGAGI. Deletions cut 2 bases from V and 7 bases from J, with 12 bases between. This CDR3 spans 14 amino acids. CDR3 in amino acids: CASSYSQVGQPQHF. As DNA, the CDR3 is TGTGCCAGCAGTTACAGCCAGGTCGGCCAGCCCCAGCATTTT.

V usage is TRBV4-1 and J usage is TRBJ1-5; no firm D call. V lost 1 base and J lost 7, with 26 bases in between. CDR1 is MGHRA and CDR2 is YSYEKL in the germline V gene. CDR3 size: 19 residues. In DNA form, the CDR3 reads TGCGCCAGCAGCCAAGTATATACGACTACGTGGGGAAGGTGGCAGCCCCAGCATTTT. It is translated as CASSQVYTTTWGRWQPQHF.

The V call is TRBV5-1, the J call TRBJ2-3, with a tentative D call TRBD2 (6 bases). The CDR3 length is 16 residues. Germline V gene data show CDR1 as SGHRS and CDR2 as YFSETQ. Trimming left V 5 bases short and J 0 bases short, with 16 bases between. The CDR3 sequence is CASRSSVGSSTDTQYF. The CDR3 DNA follows: TGCGCCAGCAGGTCTAGCGTGGGTTCTAGCACAGATACGCAGTATTTT.

The V and J genes are TRBV6-5 and TRBJ2-1; D ambiguous. Germline V lookup: CDR1 MNHEY, CDR2 SVGAGI. The CDR3 sequence is 16 residues long. Trimming removed 0 bases from V and 6 bases from J, with 15 bases in between. CDR3 in amino acids: CASSYSFSRESNEQFF. The DNA of the CDR3 is TGTGCCAGCAGTTACTCGTTTAGCCGAGAGAGCAATGAGCAGTTCTTC.

The CDR3 nucleotides are TGCAGCGTTGTCCAGGGAAAAGGGGCCTTCTATGGCTACACCTTC. Translation: CSVVQGKGAFYGYTF. The J gene is TRBJ1-2, the V gene TRBV29-1, with D perhaps TRBD1 (5 bases). In germline, CDR1 is SQVTM, CDR2 ANQGSEA. The ends were cut back, 4 bases at V and 4 bases at J, with 19 bases in the middle. This CDR3 spans 15 amino acids.

This clone was seen once. V usage is TRBV19 and J usage is TRBJ1-6, with 7 nucleotides matching TRBD1. With 5 bases clipped from V and 1 base from J, the junction kept 8 bases outside the gene matches. The CDR3 contains 17 residues. CDR1 and CDR2 (germline): LNHDA, SQIVND (reference sequence). As DNA, the CDR3 is TGTGCCAGTAGTCTCGGACAGGCCAGGTCCTATAATTCACCCCTCCACTTT. Its translation: CASSLGQARSYNSPLHF.

This rearrangement joins TRBV6-5 to TRBJ1-2; D perhaps matches TRBD1 (5 bases). The CDR3 consists of 13 residues. Germline V CDR1 and CDR2: MNHEY, SVGAGI. V was trimmed by 7 bases and J by 4 bases, leaving 13 bases between them. In DNA form, the CDR3 reads TGTGCCAGCACCCTGCAAAGGGGCTATGGCTACACCTTC. This encodes CASTLQRGYGYTF.